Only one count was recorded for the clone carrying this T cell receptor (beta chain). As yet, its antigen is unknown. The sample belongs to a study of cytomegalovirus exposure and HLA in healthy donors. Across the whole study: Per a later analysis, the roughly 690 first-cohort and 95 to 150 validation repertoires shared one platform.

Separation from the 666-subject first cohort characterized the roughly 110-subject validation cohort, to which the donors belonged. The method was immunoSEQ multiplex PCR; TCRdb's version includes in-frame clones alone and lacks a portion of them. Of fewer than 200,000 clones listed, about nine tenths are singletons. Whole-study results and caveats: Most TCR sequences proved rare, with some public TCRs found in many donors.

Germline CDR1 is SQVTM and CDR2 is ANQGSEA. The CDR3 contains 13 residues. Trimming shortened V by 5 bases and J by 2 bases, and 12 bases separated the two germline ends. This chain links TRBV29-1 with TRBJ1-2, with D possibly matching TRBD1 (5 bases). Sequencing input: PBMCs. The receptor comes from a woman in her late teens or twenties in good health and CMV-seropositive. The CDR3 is CSVKQEYNYGYTF. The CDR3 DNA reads TGCAGCGTTAAACAGGAATACAACTATGGCTACACCTTC.